The 20 T cell receptor beta chains in this list originate from one sample, sequenced in a study of CD8 T cells in ankylosing spondylitis. Study conclusions and caveats: Seemingly distinctive of ankylosing spondylitis blood was a TCR beta motif formed by eight highly homologous variants.

TCRdb recomputed calls from the 5' RACE reads with MiXCR, one row per CDR3 protein. This table has approximately 220,000 distinct CDR3 sequences, about a sixth appearing once. Their antigens remain unidentified. Sequencing was done on a sample of blood, either unsorted or a sorted T cell fraction (not recorded which). The receptor source for this set is a male donor with ankylosing spondylitis.

This chain joins TRBV7-9 and TRBJ2-1; possibly TRBD2 for D (6 bases). The V gene's germline CDR1 is SEHNR and CDR2 FQNEAQ (reference sequence). Trimming removed 5 bases from V and 5 bases from J, with 13 bases in between. The CDR3 is 14 amino acids. The CDR3 protein is CASSPGDSNNEQFF. The CDR3 DNA is TGTGCCAGCAGCCCCGGGGACTCTAACAATGAGCAGTTCTTC.

J is TRBJ2-3 and V is TRBV7-7, with 8 bases lining up with TRBD2. The junction had 10 bases not matched to a gene; V was cut back by 6 bases and J by 5 bases. The CDR3 runs 15 residues. In germline, CDR1 is SSHAT, CDR2 FNYEAQ (reference sequence). DNA of the CDR3: TGTGCCAGCAGTCCCAGCGGGAGTCTTGGAGATACGCAGTATTTT. This encodes CASSPSGSLGDTQYF.

This clonotype was detected ten times or more. V usage is TRBV24-1 and J usage is TRBJ2-1, with 13 bases that match TRBD2. V lost 5 bases, J lost 3 bases, and 3 bases stayed unmatched. The CDR3 has 16 residues. Germline V CDR1 and CDR2: KGHDR, SFDVKD. DNA for the CDR3: TGTGCCACCAGTGGCGGACTAGCGGGAGACTACAATGAGCAGTTCTTC. Its protein is CATSGGLAGDYNEQFF.

This chain uses TRBV13 with TRBJ2-7; D assignment may be TRBD1 or TRBD2 (5 bases each). V shed 2 bases and J shed 2 bases, with 10 bases lying between them. Germline CDR1 is PRHDT and CDR2 is FYEKMQ (reference sequence). This CDR3 spans 14 amino acids. CDR3 in amino acids: CASSLRGDTYEQYF. The CDR3 nucleotides are TGTGCCAGCAGCTTAAGAGGGGATACCTACGAGCAGTACTTC.

In its sample, this clonotype was seen a few times. The rearrangement joins TRBV7-6 to TRBJ2-1; 7 nucleotides agree with TRBD2. Germline V CDR1 and CDR2: SGHVS, FNYEAQ. This CDR3 has 15 residues. Trimming at V came to 6 bases and at J to 0 bases, leaving 5 bases not matched to a gene. This chain's CDR3 is CASSHREGSYNEQFF. The CDR3 region has the DNA TGTGCCAGCAGTCATAGGGAGGGCTCCTACAATGAGCAGTTCTTC.

This clonotype was detected a few times. This chain uses TRBV20-1 with TRBJ1-1; perhaps TRBD1 as D (6 bases). The CDR3 has 13 amino acids. From germline, CDR1 is DFQATT and CDR2 SNEGSKA (reference sequence). The CDR3 spells CTTGGGGVTEAFF. DNA for the CDR3: TGCACGACCGGAGGGGGTGGGGTCACTGAAGCTTTCTTT.

The gene calls are TRBV28 and TRBJ2-2, with D tentatively TRBD1 (5 bases). The CDR3 length is 16 residues. Germline values: CDR1 MDHEN, CDR2 SYDVKM. Trimming pared 3 bases from V and 5 bases from J, leaving 16 bases between. The CDR3 sequence is CASSLGARVLTGELFF. The DNA for the CDR3 is TGTGCCAGCAGTTTGGGTGCCAGGGTCCTTACCGGGGAGCTGTTTTTT.

This clonotype has only a few counts. This chain links TRBV12-3 or TRBV12-4 with TRBJ2-1, with TRBD1 matching over 7 bases. The CDR3 length is 13 residues. The V and J ends lost 6 bases and 8 bases, in that order; junction bases with no gene match: 7. The CDR3 spells CASSDRVGDEQFF. The CDR3 DNA sequence: TGTGCCAGCAGCGACAGGGTTGGCGATGAGCAGTTCTTC.

The chain couples TRBV2 to TRBJ2-7; TRBD2 agrees at 10 bases. This CDR3 spans 16 amino acids. The V segment lost 2 bases and the J segment 4 bases; nucleotides outside the gene matches: 8. Germline CDR1 reads SNHLY; CDR2 reads FYNNEI. In DNA form, the CDR3 reads TGTGCCAGCAGTGAATTGGGGGGGACTAGCGCGTACGAGCAGTACTTC. This encodes CASSELGGTSAYEQYF.

The gene calls are TRBV28 and TRBJ2-7, with D perhaps given as TRBD1 or TRBD2 (5 bases each). V was cut by 3 bases and J by 5 bases, with 14 bases left in between. The CDR3 has 14 residues. The germline V gene encodes CDR1 MDHEN and CDR2 SYDVKM. The CDR3 DNA is TGTGCCAGCAGTTTGTATGACGGGACGGACGAGCAGTACTTC. It translates to CASSLYDGTDEQYF.

There are many counts of this clonotype. The rearrangement joins TRBV7-9 to TRBJ2-5; 14 positions agree with TRBD2. This CDR3 has 17 residues. J lost 5 bases, V lost 4 bases, and 9 bases had no gene match. Germline CDR1 is SEHNR and CDR2 is FQNEAQ (reference sequence). The CDR3 is CASSSGLAGAHWETQYF. The DNA of the CDR3 is TGTGCCAGCAGCTCGGGACTAGCGGGAGCGCACTGGGAGACCCAGTACTTC. The variable domain in full, with the rest retrieved from reference TRBV7-9 and TRBJ2-5, is DTGVSQNPRHKITKRGQNVTFRCDPISEHNRLYWYRQTLGQGPEFLTYFQNEAQLEKSRLLSDRFSAERPKGSFSTLEIQRTEQGDSAMYLCASSSGLAGAHWETQYFGPGTRLLVL.

This clonotype was detected only a few times. V usage is TRBV7-3 and J usage is TRBJ2-1, with D perhaps TRBD1 or TRBD2 (6 bases each). The CDR3 covers 17 residues. Germline V gives CDR1 SGHTA, CDR2 FQGTGA. V gave up 1 base and J gave up 5 bases, with 18 bases separating them. The CDR3 reads CASSLNIMGGKDNEQFF. For the CDR3, the DNA is TGTGCCAGCAGCTTAAATATAATGGGGGGCAAGGACAATGAGCAGTTCTTC.

This clonotype has just a few counts. V is TRBV25-1 and J is TRBJ1-1; the match to TRBD1 covers 8 bases. This CDR3 contains 13 residues. Germline V lookup: CDR1 MGHDK, CDR2 SYGVNS. Trimming cost V 6 bases and J 6 bases; bases outside gene matches: 6. The CDR3 nucleotides are TGTGCCAGCAGGACAGGGGAGGCCGCTGAAGCTTTCTTT. Translation: CASRTGEAAEAFF.

Concerning this clonotype: This may stem from a read error, because a much larger clone lies one nucleotide away. The chain employs TRBV10-3 and TRBJ2-7, with unresolved D. CDR3 size: 13 residues. V lost 4 bases to trimming and J lost 3 bases, with 10 bases between them. Germline values: CDR1 ENHRY, CDR2 SYGVKD. Written as DNA, the CDR3 is TGTGCCATCAGTGGGGTCAGTGTCTACGAGCAGTACTTC. It encodes CAISGVSVYEQYF.

The rearrangement uses TRBV29-1 and TRBJ2-3; 8 bases fit TRBD1. Per germline, CDR1 SQVTM and CDR2 ANQGSEA. The CDR3 sequence is 14 residues long. After removal of 6 bases from V and 1 base from J, the junction contained 6 bases not matched to a gene. CDR3 in amino acids: CSVDQGAGTDTQYF. The CDR3 DNA reads as TGCAGCGTCGATCAGGGGGCTGGCACAGATACGCAGTATTTT.

Only a few counts were recorded for this clonotype. The chain is built from TRBV7-8 and TRBJ2-1; 9 bases agree with TRBD2. V lost 4 bases and J lost 1; bases outside the gene matches: 2. The CDR3 consists of 15 residues. CDR1 is SGHVS, CDR2 FQNEAQ, per germline. The CDR3 spells CASSSSGTSYNEQFF. CDR3 nucleotide sequence: TGTGCCAGCAGCTCTAGCGGGACTTCCTACAATGAGCAGTTCTTC.

This clonotype was seen only a few times. CDR3 protein: CASSPRQGEEYLTNEQFF. The CDR3 coding sequence is TGTGCCAGCAGCCCCAGACAGGGGGAAGAGTATTTGACCAATGAGCAGTTCTTC. The J gene is TRBJ2-1, the V gene TRBV5-6; 9 positions agree with TRBD1. The germline V gene encodes CDR1 SGHDT and CDR2 YYEEEE. This CDR3 contains 18 residues. V dropped 4 bases and J dropped 6; count of bases not matched to a gene: 17.

This clonotype was counted at least ten times. J is TRBJ2-7 and V is TRBV5-1; weak D call: TRBD1 (7 bases). V lost 4 bases and J 3 bases, leaving 11 bases between the germline ends. Looked up from germline, CDR1 is SGHRS and CDR2 is YFSETQ. The length of the CDR3 is 13 residues. DNA for the CDR3: TGCGCCAGCAGCGCGGGACAGAGCTACGAGCAGTACTTC. Translating gives CASSAGQSYEQYF. The complete variable domain, with remaining parts taken from reference TRBV5-1 and TRBJ2-7, reads KAGVTQTPRYLIKTRGQQVTLSCSPISGHRSVSWYQQTPGQGLQFLFEYFSETQRNKGNFPGRFSGRQFSNSRSEMNVSTLELGDSALYLCASSAGQSYEQYFGPGTRLTVT.

The chain couples TRBV15 to TRBJ1-6, with a tentative D call TRBD1 (5 bases). Between the trimmed V and J ends, which lost 0 bases and 12 bases, there was a span of 15 bases. The germline CDR1 and CDR2 sequences are LNHNV and YYDKDF (reference sequence). This CDR3 is built from 15 residues. CDR3 sequence reads: CATSRDRGPLLPLHF. In DNA form, the CDR3 reads TGTGCCACCAGCAGAGATCGGGGACCGCTTCTACCCCTCCACTTT.

Many counts were recorded for this clonotype. The junction shows a germline mismatch at one end, possibly a read error. V and J are TRBV7-9 and TRBJ1-1, with D possibly TRBD1 on 6 matching bases. The CDR3 loop spans 12 amino acids. CDR1 is SEHNR, CDR2 FQNEAQ, per germline (reference sequence). CDR3 bases: TGCGCCAGCAGCCTGAGGGGGACTGAAGCTTTCTTT. Its translation: CASSLRGTEAFF.